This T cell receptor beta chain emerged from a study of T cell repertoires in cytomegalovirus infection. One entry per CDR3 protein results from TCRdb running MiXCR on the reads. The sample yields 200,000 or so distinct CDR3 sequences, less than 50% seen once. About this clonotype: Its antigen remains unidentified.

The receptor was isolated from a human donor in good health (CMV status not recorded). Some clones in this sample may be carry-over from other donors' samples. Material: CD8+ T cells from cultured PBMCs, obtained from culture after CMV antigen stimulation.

The CDR3 coding sequence is TGTGCTAGTGGTTTGATCCCTCCCTTACGGATACTCGGGGAGCTGTTTTTT. Translated: CASGLIPPLRILGELFF. The chain is built from TRBV12-5 and TRBJ2-2; unclear D gene. The CDR3 length is 17 residues. Germline CDR1 reads LGHNT; CDR2 reads FRNRAP. V lost 2 bases to trimming and J lost 7 bases, with 20 bases between them.